This TCR beta chain is from a study of shared clonotypes between healthy human individuals. Per germline, CDR1 MNHNS and CDR2 SASEGT. The V and J ends lost 6 bases and 5 bases respectively, with 17 bases between them. This CDR3 contains 14 residues. Remarks on this clone: Its specificity is not known.

Sequencing was performed with immunoSEQ multiplex PCR; in TCRdb, only in-frame clones are kept and a portion is missing. The table records about 510,000 clones, roughly 95% of them present only once. General study results and limits: Sorted-subset sequencing, rarefaction showed, was incomplete despite large depth. Naive subsets usually exceeded memory subsets in estimated richness.

This clonotype was sampled from a young woman in good health. V and J are TRBV6-1 and TRBJ2-7, with D maybe TRBD1 (5 bases). The material sequenced was naive CD4+ T cells sorted from blood. Subset specified: CD45RA+ positively selected. The CDR3 region is CASRLGQPSHEQYF. CDR3 DNA sequence: TGTGCCAGCAGACTCGGACAACCTTCCCACGAGCAGTACTTC.